There are many counts of the clone carrying this T cell receptor beta chain. Antigen specificity is unknown. TCRdb re-derived calls from the 5' RACE reads in MiXCR, one entry per CDR3 protein. The table includes tens of thousands of distinct CDR3 sequences, more than 25% detected once. The CDR3 extends over 13 amino acids. Germline V gene data show CDR1 as SGHTA and CDR2 as FQGNSA. The germline V and J ends were trimmed by 2 bases and 5 bases, with 10 bases remaining between them. Study results and limitations: Tumor memory CD4+ T cell TCR gene usage was found to cluster with blood and lymph node memory CD4+ cells and with lymph node naive CD4+ cells.

The rearrangement joins TRBV7-2 to TRBJ2-7; D not certain. The specimen sequenced was naive CD4+ T cells sorted from blood. Subset denoted: naive CD4+ T cells, CD4+CD45RA+CD25-. The TCR sequence derives from a female donor with breast cancer. CDR3 sequence (DNA): TGTGCCAGCAGCTTAAGAAGTCGGGACGAGCAGTACTTC. It yields the protein CASSLRSRDEQYF. The full variable domain, its missing parts supplied by reference TRBV7-2 and TRBJ2-7, is GAGVSQSPSNKVTEKGKDVELRCDPISGHTALYWYRQSLGQGLEFLIYFQGNSAPDKSGLPSDRFSAERTGGSVSTLTIQRTQQEDSAVYLCASSLRSRDEQYFGPGTRLTVT.